The T cell receptor beta chain described here comes from a study of T cell repertoires in cytomegalovirus infection. At the level of the study: The authors relied on CMV epitopes, both recently identified HLA-C-restricted and well-studied HLA-B-restricted.

TCRdb analysed the reads with MiXCR anew, one entry per CDR3 protein. The table has fewer than 1,000,000 distinct CDR3 sequences, about a third seen once; the top ten hold over 11%. On this clonotype: Its antigen is unknown.

Study observations and caveats: Cumulative public TCR beta family frequency identified carriers of CMV plus the relevant HLA.

The CDR3 extends over 17 amino acids. The V segment lost 3 bases and the J segment 2 bases; nucleotides outside the gene matches: 7. Germline V lookup: CDR1 PRHDT, CDR2 FYEKMQ (reference sequence). The chain couples TRBV13 to TRBJ2-1, with 10 bases aligning to TRBD2. This specimen was cultured CD8+ T cells from PBMCs, taken from culture after CMV antigen stimulation. The sequence was collected from a human donor in good health (CMV status not recorded). Some clones in this sample may be carry-over from other donors' samples. The CDR3 DNA is TGTGCCAGCAGCTTCCCTAGCGGGGGAATCGCCTACAATGAGCAGTTCTTC. This codes for CASSFPSGGIAYNEQFF.